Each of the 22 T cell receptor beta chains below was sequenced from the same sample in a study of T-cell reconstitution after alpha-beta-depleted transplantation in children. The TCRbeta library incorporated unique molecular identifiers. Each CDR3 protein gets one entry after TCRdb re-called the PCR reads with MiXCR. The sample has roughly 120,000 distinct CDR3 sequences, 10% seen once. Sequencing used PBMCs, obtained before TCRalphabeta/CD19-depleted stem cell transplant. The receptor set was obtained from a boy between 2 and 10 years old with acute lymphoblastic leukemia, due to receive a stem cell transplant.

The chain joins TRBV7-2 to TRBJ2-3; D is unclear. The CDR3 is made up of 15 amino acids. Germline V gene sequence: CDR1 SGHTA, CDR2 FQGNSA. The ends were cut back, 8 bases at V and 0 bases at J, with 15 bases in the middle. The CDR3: CASGKRRKSTDTQYF. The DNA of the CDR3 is TGTGCCAGCGGCAAGAGACGGAAGAGCACAGATACGCAGTATTTT.

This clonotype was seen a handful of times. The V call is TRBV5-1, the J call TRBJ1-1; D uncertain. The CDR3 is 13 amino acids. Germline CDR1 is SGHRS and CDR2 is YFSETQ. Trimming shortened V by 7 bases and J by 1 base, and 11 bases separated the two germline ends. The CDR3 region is CASGSLRNTEAFF. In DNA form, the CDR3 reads TGCGCCAGCGGGAGTTTGCGGAACACTGAAGCTTTCTTT.

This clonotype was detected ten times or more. The CDR3, as DNA: TGTGCCAGCAATGAGGGGGGACTAAACACAGATACGCAGTATTTT. It specifies CASNEGGLNTDTQYF. The chain recombines TRBV12-3 or TRBV12-4 with TRBJ2-3; D might be TRBD2 (7 bases). V shed 7 bases and J shed 2 bases, with 16 bases lying between them. The CDR3 length is 15 residues.

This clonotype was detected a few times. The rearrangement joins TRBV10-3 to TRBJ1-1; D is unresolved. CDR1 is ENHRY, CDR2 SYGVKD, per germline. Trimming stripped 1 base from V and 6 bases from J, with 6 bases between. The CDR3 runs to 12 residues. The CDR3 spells CAISEYQAEAFF. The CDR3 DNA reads TGTGCCATCAGTGAGTACCAAGCTGAAGCTTTCTTT.

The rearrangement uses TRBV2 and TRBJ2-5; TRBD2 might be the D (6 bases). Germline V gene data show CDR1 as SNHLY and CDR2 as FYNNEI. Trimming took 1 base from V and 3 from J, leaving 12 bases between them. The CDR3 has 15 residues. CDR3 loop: CASSEGTRGEETQYF. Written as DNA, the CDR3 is TGTGCCAGCAGTGAAGGGACGCGGGGAGAAGAGACCCAGTACTTC.

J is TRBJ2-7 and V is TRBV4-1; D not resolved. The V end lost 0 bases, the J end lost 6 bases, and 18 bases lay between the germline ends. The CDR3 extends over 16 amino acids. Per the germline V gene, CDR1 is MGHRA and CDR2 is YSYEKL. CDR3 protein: CASSQDSPFARSEQYF. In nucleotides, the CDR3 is TGCGCCAGCAGCCAAGATTCGCCGTTTGCCCGCTCCGAGCAGTACTTC.

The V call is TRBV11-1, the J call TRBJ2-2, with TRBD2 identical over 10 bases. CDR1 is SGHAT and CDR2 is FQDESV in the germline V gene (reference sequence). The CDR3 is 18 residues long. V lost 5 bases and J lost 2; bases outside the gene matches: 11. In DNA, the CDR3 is TGTGCCAGCAGCACAACTGGTAGCGGGAGGTATAACACCGGGGAGCTGTTTTTT. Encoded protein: CASSTTGSGRYNTGELFF.

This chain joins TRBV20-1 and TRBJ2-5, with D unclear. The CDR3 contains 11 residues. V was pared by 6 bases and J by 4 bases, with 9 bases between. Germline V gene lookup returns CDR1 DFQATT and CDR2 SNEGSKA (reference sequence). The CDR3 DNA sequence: TGCAGTGCCCCTTTGAGAGAGACCCAGTACTTC. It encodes CSAPLRETQYF.

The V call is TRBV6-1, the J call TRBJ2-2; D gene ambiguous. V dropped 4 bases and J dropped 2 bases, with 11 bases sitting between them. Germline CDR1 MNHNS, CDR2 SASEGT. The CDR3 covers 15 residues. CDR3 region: CASSVGQPNTGELFF. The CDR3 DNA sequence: TGTGCCAGCAGTGTCGGGCAGCCCAACACCGGGGAGCTGTTTTTT.

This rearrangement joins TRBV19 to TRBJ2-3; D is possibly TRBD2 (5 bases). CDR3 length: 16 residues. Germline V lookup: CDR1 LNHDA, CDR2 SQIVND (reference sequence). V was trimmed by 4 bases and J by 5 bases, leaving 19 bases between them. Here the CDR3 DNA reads TGTGCCAGTAGTAAAAAGGACCCGGGATATGGAGATACGCAGTATTTT. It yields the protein CASSKKDPGYGDTQYF.

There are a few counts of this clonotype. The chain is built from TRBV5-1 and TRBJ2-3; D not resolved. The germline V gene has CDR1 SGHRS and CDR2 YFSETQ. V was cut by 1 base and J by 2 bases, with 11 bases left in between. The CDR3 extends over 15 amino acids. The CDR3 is CASSLQPGSTDTQYF. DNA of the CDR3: TGCGCCAGCAGCTTGCAGCCCGGCTCCACAGATACGCAGTATTTT.

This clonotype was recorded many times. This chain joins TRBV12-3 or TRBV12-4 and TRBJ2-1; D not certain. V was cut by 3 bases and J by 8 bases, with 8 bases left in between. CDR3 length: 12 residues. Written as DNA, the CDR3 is TGTGCCAGCAGTTTCGGCCGAGATGAGCAGTTCTTC. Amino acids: CASSFGRDEQFF.

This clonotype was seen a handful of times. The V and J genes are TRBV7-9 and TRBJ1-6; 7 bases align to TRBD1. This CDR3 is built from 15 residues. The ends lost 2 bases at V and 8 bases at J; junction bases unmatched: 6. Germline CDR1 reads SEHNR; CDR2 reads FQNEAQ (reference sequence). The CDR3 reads CASSLSQGVDSPLHF. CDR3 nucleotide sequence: TGTGCCAGCAGCTTAAGTCAGGGGGTGGATTCACCCCTCCACTTT. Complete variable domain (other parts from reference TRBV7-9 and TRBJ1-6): DTGVSQNPRHKITKRGQNVTFRCDPISEHNRLYWYRQTLGQGPEFLTYFQNEAQLEKSRLLSDRFSAERPKGSFSTLEIQRTEQGDSAMYLCASSLSQGVDSPLHFGNGTRLTVT.

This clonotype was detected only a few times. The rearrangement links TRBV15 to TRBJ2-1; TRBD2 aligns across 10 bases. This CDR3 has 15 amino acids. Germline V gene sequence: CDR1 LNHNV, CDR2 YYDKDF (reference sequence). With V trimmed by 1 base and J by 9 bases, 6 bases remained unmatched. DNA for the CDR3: TGTGCCACCAGCAGAGGTCCTAGCGGGAGTGGTGAGCAGTTCTTC. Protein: CATSRGPSGSGEQFF.

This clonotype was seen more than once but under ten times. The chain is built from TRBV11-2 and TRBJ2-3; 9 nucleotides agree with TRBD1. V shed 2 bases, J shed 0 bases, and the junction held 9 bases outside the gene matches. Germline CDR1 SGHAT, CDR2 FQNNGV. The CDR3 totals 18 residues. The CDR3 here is CASSLYDGTGSSTDTQYF. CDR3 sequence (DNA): TGTGCCAGCAGCTTATATGATGGGACAGGGAGTAGCACAGATACGCAGTATTTT.

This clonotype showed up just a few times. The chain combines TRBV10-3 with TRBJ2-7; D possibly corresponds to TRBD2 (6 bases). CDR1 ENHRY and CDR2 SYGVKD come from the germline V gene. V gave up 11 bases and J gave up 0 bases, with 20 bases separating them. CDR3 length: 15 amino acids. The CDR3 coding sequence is TGTGCCCCTCCAGGGAGGCGCGGTGGCTCCTACGAGCAGTACTTC. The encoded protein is CAPPGRRGGSYEQYF.

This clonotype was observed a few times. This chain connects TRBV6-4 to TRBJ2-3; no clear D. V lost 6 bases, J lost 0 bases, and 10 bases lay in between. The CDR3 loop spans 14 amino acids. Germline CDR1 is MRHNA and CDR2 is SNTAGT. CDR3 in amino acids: CASSPDGSTDTQYF. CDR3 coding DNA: TGTGCCAGCAGCCCTGACGGGAGCACAGATACGCAGTATTTT.

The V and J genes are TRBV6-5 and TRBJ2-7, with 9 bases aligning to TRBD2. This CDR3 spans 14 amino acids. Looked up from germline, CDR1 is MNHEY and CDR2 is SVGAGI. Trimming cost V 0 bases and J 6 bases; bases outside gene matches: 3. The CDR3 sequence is CASSYSLAGSEQYF. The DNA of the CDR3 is TGTGCCAGCAGTTACTCTCTAGCGGGAAGCGAGCAGTACTTC.

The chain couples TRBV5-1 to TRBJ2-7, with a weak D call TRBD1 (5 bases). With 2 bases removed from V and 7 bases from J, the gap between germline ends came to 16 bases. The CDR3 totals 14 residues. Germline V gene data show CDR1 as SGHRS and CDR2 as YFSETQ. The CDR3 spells CASSFNPGKREQYF. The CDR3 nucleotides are TGCGCCAGCAGCTTTAACCCAGGGAAACGTGAGCAGTACTTC.

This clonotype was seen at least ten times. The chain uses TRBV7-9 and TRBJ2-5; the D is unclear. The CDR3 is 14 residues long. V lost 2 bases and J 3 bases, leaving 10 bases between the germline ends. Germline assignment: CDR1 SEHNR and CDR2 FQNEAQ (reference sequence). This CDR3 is CASSLYPSEETQYF. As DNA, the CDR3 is TGTGCCAGCAGCTTATACCCGAGCGAAGAGACCCAGTACTTC.

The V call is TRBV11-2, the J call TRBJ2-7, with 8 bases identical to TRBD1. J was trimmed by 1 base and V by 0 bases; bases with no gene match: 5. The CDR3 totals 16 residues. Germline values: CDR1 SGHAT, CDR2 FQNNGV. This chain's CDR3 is CASSLDGYRGSYEQYF. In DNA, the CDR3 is TGTGCCAGCAGCTTAGATGGATACAGGGGGTCCTACGAGCAGTACTTC.

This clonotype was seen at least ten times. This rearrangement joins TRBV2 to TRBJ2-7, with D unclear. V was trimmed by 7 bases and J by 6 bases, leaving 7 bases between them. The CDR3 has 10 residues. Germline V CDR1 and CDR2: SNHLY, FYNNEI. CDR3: CASNGGEQYF. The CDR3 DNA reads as TGTGCCAGCAATGGTGGCGAGCAGTACTTC.